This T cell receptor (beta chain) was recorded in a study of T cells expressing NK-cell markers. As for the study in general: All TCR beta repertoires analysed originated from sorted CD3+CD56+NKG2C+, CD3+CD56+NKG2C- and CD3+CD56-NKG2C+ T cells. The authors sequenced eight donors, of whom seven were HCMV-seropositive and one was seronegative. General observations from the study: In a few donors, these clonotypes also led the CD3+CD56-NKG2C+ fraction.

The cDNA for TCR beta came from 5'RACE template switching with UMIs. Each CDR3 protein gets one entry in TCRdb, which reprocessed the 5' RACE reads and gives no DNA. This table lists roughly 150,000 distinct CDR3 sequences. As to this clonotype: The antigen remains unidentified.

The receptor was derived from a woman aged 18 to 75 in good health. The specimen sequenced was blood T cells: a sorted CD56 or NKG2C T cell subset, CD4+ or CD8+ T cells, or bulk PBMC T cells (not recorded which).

The CDR3 here is CASSPRFQGSDYGYTF. The V and J genes are TRBV11-2 and TRBJ1-2; TCRdb indicates TRBD1, and absent DNA this call remains unverified. CDR3 length: 16 residues. The germline V gene has CDR1 SGHAT and CDR2 FQNNGV.